This T cell receptor (beta chain) was sequenced during a study of T cell responses to AZD1222 COVID-19 vaccine. Between the trimmed V and J ends, which lost 5 bases and 3 bases, there was a span of 16 bases. The CDR3 is 16 amino acids. From germline, CDR1 is SNHLY and CDR2 FYNNEI. General study results and limits: It should be noted that donors were predominantly white British and more often female, and clonal diversity was possibly underestimated.

Sequenced by immunoSEQ multiplex PCR; TCRdb stores in-frame clones only, minus some. The sample has approximately 81,000 clones; under 90% are singletons. Second-dose schedules of about 4 or about 12 weeks were combined. Points on this clone: No antigen is known for it.

V is TRBV2 and J is TRBJ2-2; D tentatively reads TRBD1 or TRBD2 (7 bases each). This clonotype was sampled from an adult who received the AZD1222 COVID-19 vaccine. Sequences were derived from peripheral blood, sampled 28 days after the second AZD1222 dose. The CDR3 region is CASSSQGGPHTGELFF. CDR3 coding DNA: TGTGCCAGCAGTTCCCAGGGGGGGCCGCACACCGGGGAGCTGTTTTTT. The full variable domain, its missing parts supplied by reference TRBV2 and TRBJ2-2, is EPEVTQTPSHQVTQMGQEVILRCVPISNHLYFYWYRQILGQKVEFLVSFYNNEISEKSEIFDDQFSVERPDGSNFTLKIRSTKLEDSAMYFCASSSQGGPHTGELFFGEGSRLTVL.